A selection of T cell receptor beta chains follows, all from one sample in a study of blood T cell repertoires in COVID-19. Some clones are missing from TCRdb's copy, which holds only in-frame ones; the method was immunoSEQ multiplex PCR. The repertoire holds about 210,000 clones, with almost 85% as singletons. Sequenced material: peripheral blood. These receptors were collected from a woman in her forties or fifties with active or convalescent COVID-19. Each CDR3 is given with its conserved first and last residue. The order of the fields is J gene, D gene, clone size, V gene, CDR3 length, CDR3 protein, CDR3 DNA. The D gene is left open where the match is weak. Some rows have no size entry. The others give once, few or many, or a class for an expanded clone.

j_gene: TRBJ1-2
d_gene: TRBD1
abundance: -
v_gene: TRBV10-3
len: 15
CDR3aa: CAISEWDRGTYGYTF
CDR3nt: TGTGCCATCAGTGAGTGGGACAGGGGTACCTATGGCTACACCTTC

j_gene: TRBJ1-1
d_gene: TRBD1
abundance: once
v_gene: TRBV5-1
len: 14
CDR3aa: CASSLAGGHTEAFF
CDR3nt: TGCGCCAGCAGCTTGGCAGGGGGCCATACTGAAGCTTTCTTT

j_gene: TRBJ2-5
d_gene: -
abundance: once
v_gene: TRBV4-1
len: 16
CDR3aa: CASSPRPGEVQETQYF
CDR3nt: TGCGCCAGCAGCCCGCGCCCCGGGGAGGTCCAAGAGACCCAGTACTTC

j_gene: TRBJ2-3
d_gene: -
abundance: -
v_gene: TRBV15
len: 15
CDR3aa: CATSRDHRDTDTQYF
CDR3nt: TGTGCCACCAGCAGAGATCACAGGGACACAGATACGCAGTATTTT

j_gene: TRBJ1-2
d_gene: TRBD1
abundance: -
v_gene: TRBV27
len: 14
CDR3aa: CASSLWDRGFGYTF
CDR3nt: TGTGCCAGCAGTTTATGGGACAGGGGCTTCGGCTACACCTTC

j_gene: TRBJ1-5
d_gene: -
abundance: -
v_gene: TRBV6-5
len: 13
CDR3aa: CASIAQSNQPQHF
CDR3nt: TGTGCCAGCATAGCCCAGAGCAATCAGCCCCAGCATTTT

j_gene: TRBJ1-6
d_gene: -
abundance: -
v_gene: TRBV29-1
len: 16
CDR3aa: CSVRVNPSSYNSPLHF
CDR3nt: TGCAGCGTTCGGGTCAACCCGAGCTCCTATAATTCACCCCTCCACTTT

j_gene: TRBJ2-2
d_gene: TRBD2
abundance: -
v_gene: TRBV11-1
len: 16
CDR3aa: CASSPTSGVWSGELFF
CDR3nt: TGTGCCAGCAGCCCAACTAGCGGGGTGTGGTCCGGGGAGCTGTTTTTT

j_gene: TRBJ2-4
d_gene: -
abundance: once
v_gene: TRBV5-6
len: 15
CDR3aa: CASSLPRGAKNIQYF
CDR3nt: TGTGCCAGCAGCTTACCCCGGGGGGCCAAAAACATTCAGTACTTC

j_gene: TRBJ2-2
d_gene: TRBD2
abundance: -
v_gene: TRBV5-4
len: 16
CDR3aa: CASSFRAGGSTGELFF
CDR3nt: TGTGCCAGCAGCTTCCGGGCGGGAGGGAGCACCGGGGAGCTGTTTTTT

j_gene: TRBJ2-1
d_gene: -
abundance: -
v_gene: TRBV19
len: 13
CDR3aa: CASSIGLENEQFF
CDR3nt: TGTGCCAGTAGTATCGGACTCGAGAATGAGCAGTTCTTC

j_gene: TRBJ1-6
d_gene: TRBD1
abundance: -
v_gene: TRBV9
len: 14
CDR3aa: CASSTTGQDSPLHF
CDR3nt: TGTGCCAGCAGCACGACAGGGCAGGATTCACCCCTCCACTTT

j_gene: TRBJ2-7
d_gene: TRBD2
abundance: -
v_gene: TRBV5-1
len: 15
CDR3aa: CASSLGSGGPVEQYF
CDR3nt: TGCGCCAGCAGCCTGGGGTCGGGAGGGCCTGTCGAGCAGTACTTC

j_gene: TRBJ1-5
d_gene: TRBD1
abundance: -
v_gene: TRBV12-3/TRBV12-4
len: 13
CDR3aa: CASSDRARQPQHF
CDR3nt: TGTGCCAGCAGTGACAGGGCAAGACAGCCCCAGCATTTT

j_gene: TRBJ2-3
d_gene: -
abundance: -
v_gene: TRBV2
len: 12
CDR3aa: CASSPGSDTQYF
CDR3nt: TGTGCCAGCAGCCCCGGGTCAGATACGCAGTATTTT

j_gene: TRBJ1-6
d_gene: -
abundance: -
v_gene: TRBV2
len: 16
CDR3aa: CASLPHGQTKQAPLHF
CDR3nt: TGTGCCAGCCTGCCCCACGGACAGACCAAACAAGCTCCCCTCCACTTT

j_gene: TRBJ2-3
d_gene: TRBD2
abundance: -
v_gene: TRBV19
len: 15
CDR3aa: CASSRTSGREYTQYF
CDR3nt: TGTGCCAGTAGTCGGACTAGCGGGAGAGAGTATACGCAGTATTTT

j_gene: TRBJ1-1
d_gene: -
abundance: -
v_gene: TRBV28
len: 14
CDR3aa: CASYPQGTTFEAFF
CDR3nt: TGTGCCAGCTACCCCCAAGGTACGACTTTTGAAGCTTTCTTT

j_gene: TRBJ2-7
d_gene: TRBD1
abundance: once
v_gene: TRBV20-1
len: 14
CDR3aa: CSASHGQGPYEQYF
CDR3nt: TGCAGTGCTAGTCACGGACAGGGACCCTACGAGCAGTACTTC

j_gene: TRBJ1-1
d_gene: -
abundance: -
v_gene: TRBV5-1
len: 14
CDR3aa: CASRPLSMNTEAFF
CDR3nt: TGCGCCAGCAGGCCCCTAAGTATGAACACTGAAGCTTTCTTT

j_gene: TRBJ2-3
d_gene: -
abundance: -
v_gene: TRBV3-1/TRBV3-2
len: 14
CDR3aa: CASSRDTATDTQYF
CDR3nt: TGTGCCAGCAGCCGGGACACCGCCACAGATACGCAGTATTTT

j_gene: TRBJ2-7
d_gene: -
abundance: -
v_gene: TRBV29-1
len: 11
CDR3aa: CSARSSYEQYF
CDR3nt: TGCAGCGCCCGGAGCTCCTACGAGCAGTACTTC

j_gene: TRBJ2-1
d_gene: TRBD2
abundance: -
v_gene: TRBV12-3/TRBV12-4
len: 13
CDR3aa: CASLRESYNEQFF
CDR3nt: TGTGCCAGCTTGCGGGAGTCCTACAATGAGCAGTTCTTC

j_gene: TRBJ2-3
d_gene: TRBD2
abundance: once
v_gene: TRBV5-1
len: 17
CDR3aa: CASSFGLAGGGPDTQYF
CDR3nt: TGCGCCAGCAGCTTCGGACTAGCGGGAGGGGGACCAGATACGCAGTATTTT

j_gene: TRBJ1-3
d_gene: -
abundance: -
v_gene: TRBV19
len: 15
CDR3aa: CASSRSQGPGNTIYF
CDR3nt: TGTGCCAGTAGTAGAAGCCAGGGGCCTGGAAACACCATATATTTT

j_gene: TRBJ1-4
d_gene: TRBD1
abundance: -
v_gene: TRBV5-6
len: 17
CDR3aa: CASSPDRGSATNEKLFF
CDR3nt: TGTGCCAGCAGCCCGGACAGGGGGAGCGCAACTAATGAAAAACTGTTTTTT

j_gene: TRBJ1-1
d_gene: -
abundance: once
v_gene: TRBV5-1
len: 14
CDR3aa: CASSPQGQVTEAFF
CDR3nt: TGCGCCAGCAGTCCGCAGGGGCAGGTCACTGAAGCTTTCTTT

j_gene: TRBJ1-2
d_gene: -
abundance: few
v_gene: TRBV24-1
len: 14
CDR3aa: CATSDRGVIGGYTF
CDR3nt: TGTGCCACCAGTGATCGCGGGGTGATCGGGGGCTACACCTTC

j_gene: TRBJ1-1
d_gene: -
abundance: -
v_gene: TRBV5-1
len: 13
CDR3aa: CASSLGWATEAFF
CDR3nt: TGCGCCAGCAGCTTGGGCTGGGCAACTGAAGCTTTCTTT

j_gene: TRBJ1-1
d_gene: -
abundance: -
v_gene: TRBV4-1
len: 14
CDR3aa: CASSLSRGGTEAFF
CDR3nt: TGCGCCAGCAGCTTGAGTCGGGGAGGCACTGAAGCTTTCTTT

j_gene: TRBJ2-7
d_gene: -
abundance: few
v_gene: TRBV9
len: 15
CDR3aa: CASSVPPLPSYEQYF
CDR3nt: TGTGCCAGCAGCGTACCCCCCCTTCCCTCCTACGAGCAGTACTTC

j_gene: TRBJ1-1
d_gene: -
abundance: -
v_gene: TRBV11-3
len: 13
CDR3aa: CASSARVGTEAFF
CDR3nt: TGTGCCAGCAGCGCCAGGGTGGGCACTGAAGCTTTCTTT

j_gene: TRBJ1-2
d_gene: TRBD1
abundance: -
v_gene: TRBV28
len: 16
CDR3aa: CASSSPRLDRAHGYTF
CDR3nt: TGTGCCAGCAGTTCACCTCGACTGGACAGGGCCCATGGCTACACCTTC

j_gene: TRBJ2-1
d_gene: TRBD2
abundance: -
v_gene: TRBV7-3
len: 16
CDR3aa: CASSLKPGLERGEQFF
CDR3nt: TGTGCCAGCAGCTTAAAGCCGGGACTAGAGCGAGGTGAGCAGTTCTTC

j_gene: TRBJ1-6
d_gene: TRBD1
abundance: -
v_gene: TRBV14
len: 14
CDR3aa: CASSQEQGTSPLHF
CDR3nt: TGTGCCAGCAGCCAGGAACAGGGGACTTCACCCCTCCACTTT

j_gene: TRBJ1-1
d_gene: -
abundance: -
v_gene: TRBV9
len: 15
CDR3aa: CASSVAGGVNTEAFF
CDR3nt: TGTGCCAGCAGCGTAGCTGGCGGTGTTAACACTGAAGCTTTCTTT

j_gene: TRBJ1-3
d_gene: -
abundance: -
v_gene: TRBV18
len: 16
CDR3aa: CASSDLGAGSGNTIYF
CDR3nt: TGTGCCAGCTCGGATTTAGGGGCCGGCTCTGGAAACACCATATATTTT

j_gene: TRBJ2-3
d_gene: TRBD2
abundance: once
v_gene: TRBV4-2
len: 16
CDR3aa: CASSQDWSGGADTQYF
CDR3nt: TGTGCCAGCAGCCAAGATTGGAGCGGGGGGGCAGATACGCAGTATTTT

j_gene: TRBJ1-4
d_gene: -
abundance: -
v_gene: TRBV12-2
len: 16
CDR3aa: CASRLNLGGTNEKLFF
CDR3nt: TGTGCAAGTCGCTTAAATCTAGGGGGAACTAATGAAAAACTGTTTTTT

j_gene: TRBJ1-3
d_gene: -
abundance: -
v_gene: TRBV19
len: 14
CDR3aa: CASSTTGRTNTIYF
CDR3nt: TGTGCCAGTAGTACGACAGGCCGGACCAACACCATATATTTT

j_gene: TRBJ2-5
d_gene: TRBD2
abundance: -
v_gene: TRBV6-7
len: 14
CDR3aa: CASSSGRVGETQYF
CDR3nt: TGTGCCAGCTCTAGCGGGAGGGTCGGAGAGACCCAGTACTTC

j_gene: TRBJ2-3
d_gene: TRBD2
abundance: -
v_gene: TRBV7-2
len: 16
CDR3aa: CASSIRAGGSTDTQYF
CDR3nt: TGTGCCAGCAGCATAAGAGCGGGGGGTAGCACAGATACGCAGTATTTT

j_gene: TRBJ1-2
d_gene: -
abundance: -
v_gene: TRBV6-5
len: 14
CDR3aa: CASTGRELFYGYTF
CDR3nt: TGTGCCAGCACCGGGAGGGAATTGTTCTATGGCTACACCTTC

j_gene: TRBJ2-4
d_gene: -
abundance: -
v_gene: TRBV28
len: 16
CDR3aa: CASSLGDTAFKNIQYF
CDR3nt: TGTGCCAGCAGTTTAGGGGACACCGCATTCAAAAACATTCAGTACTTC

j_gene: TRBJ1-5
d_gene: -
abundance: many
v_gene: TRBV2
len: 13
CDR3aa: CACRGDSNQPQHF
CDR3nt: TGTGCCTGCCGGGGGGATAGCAATCAGCCCCAGCATTTT

j_gene: TRBJ2-3
d_gene: TRBD2
abundance: -
v_gene: TRBV6-1
len: 13
CDR3aa: CASSAAGEDTQYF
CDR3nt: TGTGCCAGCAGCGCCGCGGGGGAGGATACGCAGTATTTT

j_gene: TRBJ1-2
d_gene: TRBD1
abundance: -
v_gene: TRBV20-1
len: 14
CDR3aa: CSASRDSTNYGYTF
CDR3nt: TGCAGTGCTAGTAGGGACAGTACTAACTATGGCTACACCTTC

j_gene: TRBJ2-4
d_gene: -
abundance: once
v_gene: TRBV28
len: 16
CDR3aa: CASSLEATIAKNIQYF
CDR3nt: TGTGCCAGCAGTTTGGAGGCTACAATAGCCAAAAACATTCAGTACTTC

j_gene: TRBJ2-1
d_gene: TRBD2
abundance: once
v_gene: TRBV4-1
len: 17
CDR3aa: CASSQDRRSGGTNEQFF
CDR3nt: TGCGCCAGCAGCCAAGATCGGCGTAGCGGGGGCACCAATGAGCAGTTCTTC

j_gene: TRBJ2-3
d_gene: TRBD1
abundance: -
v_gene: TRBV6-1
len: 14
CDR3aa: CASSETRGPDTQYF
CDR3nt: TGTGCCAGCAGTGAAACAAGGGGGCCGGATACGCAGTATTTT

j_gene: TRBJ2-7
d_gene: -
abundance: -
v_gene: TRBV6-1
len: 12
CDR3aa: CASSESTPQQYF
CDR3nt: TGTGCCAGCAGTGAATCCACACCCCAGCAGTACTTC

j_gene: TRBJ2-5
d_gene: -
abundance: -
v_gene: TRBV15
len: 15
CDR3aa: CATSRKGTGEETQYF
CDR3nt: TGTGCCACCAGCAGAAAAGGGACTGGCGAAGAGACCCAGTACTTC

j_gene: TRBJ1-1
d_gene: TRBD1
abundance: -
v_gene: TRBV3-1/TRBV3-2
len: 17
CDR3aa: CASSTHERDSQNTEAFF
CDR3nt: TGTGCCAGCAGCACACATGAACGGGACAGCCAGAACACTGAAGCTTTCTTT

j_gene: TRBJ1-6
d_gene: -
abundance: once
v_gene: TRBV27
len: 17
CDR3aa: CASSPRPGQFYNSPLHF
CDR3nt: TGTGCCAGCAGTCCCCGACCCGGACAGTTCTATAATTCACCCCTCCACTTT

j_gene: TRBJ1-2
d_gene: -
abundance: once
v_gene: TRBV9
len: 15
CDR3aa: CASSALGGEGYGYTF
CDR3nt: TGTGCCAGCAGCGCACTAGGGGGGGAAGGCTATGGCTACACCTTC

j_gene: TRBJ2-3
d_gene: TRBD2
abundance: -
v_gene: TRBV5-4
len: 15
CDR3aa: CASSLGLAGGLQQYF
CDR3nt: TGTGCCAGCAGCTTGGGACTAGCGGGGGGGCTCCAGCAGTATTTT